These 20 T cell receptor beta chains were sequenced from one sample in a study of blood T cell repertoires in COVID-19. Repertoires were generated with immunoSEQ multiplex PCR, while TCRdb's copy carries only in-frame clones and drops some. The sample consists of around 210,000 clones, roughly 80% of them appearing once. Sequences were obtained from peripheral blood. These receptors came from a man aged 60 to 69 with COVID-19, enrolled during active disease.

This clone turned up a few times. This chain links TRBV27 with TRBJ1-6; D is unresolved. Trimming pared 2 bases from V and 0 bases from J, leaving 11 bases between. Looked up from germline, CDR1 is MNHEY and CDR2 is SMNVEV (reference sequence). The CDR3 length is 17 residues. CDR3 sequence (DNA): TGTGCCAGCAGTTTAATGTCAGTTGCCTCCTATAATTCACCCCTCCACTTT. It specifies CASSLMSVASYNSPLHF.

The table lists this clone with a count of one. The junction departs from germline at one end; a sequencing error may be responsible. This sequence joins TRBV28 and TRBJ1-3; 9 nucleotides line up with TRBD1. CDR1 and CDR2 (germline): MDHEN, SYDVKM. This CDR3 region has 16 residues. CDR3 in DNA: TGTGCCGGCAGTCCACGACAGGGGGTGGGCGGAAACACCATATATTTT. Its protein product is CAGSPRQGVGGNTIYF.

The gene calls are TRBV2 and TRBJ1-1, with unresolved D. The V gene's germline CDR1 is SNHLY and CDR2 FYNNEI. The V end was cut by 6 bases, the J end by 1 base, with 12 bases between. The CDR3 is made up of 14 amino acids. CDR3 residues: CASRFGTRNTEAFF. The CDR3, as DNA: TGTGCCAGCAGGTTCGGTACGCGGAACACTGAAGCTTTCTTT.

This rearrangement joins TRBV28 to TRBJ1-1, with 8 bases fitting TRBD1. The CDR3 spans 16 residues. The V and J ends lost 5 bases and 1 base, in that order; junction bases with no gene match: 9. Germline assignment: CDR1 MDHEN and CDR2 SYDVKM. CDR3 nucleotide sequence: TGTGCCAGCAGTCTTAGGACAGGGTCGGGGAACACTGAAGCTTTCTTT. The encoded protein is CASSLRTGSGNTEAFF.

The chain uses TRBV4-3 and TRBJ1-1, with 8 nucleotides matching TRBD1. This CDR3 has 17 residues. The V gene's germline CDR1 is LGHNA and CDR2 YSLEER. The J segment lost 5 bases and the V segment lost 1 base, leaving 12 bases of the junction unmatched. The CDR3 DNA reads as TGCGCCAGCAGCCAAGGCAGGACAGGGTTTAAGATTACTGAAGCTTTCTTT. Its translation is CASSQGRTGFKITEAFF.

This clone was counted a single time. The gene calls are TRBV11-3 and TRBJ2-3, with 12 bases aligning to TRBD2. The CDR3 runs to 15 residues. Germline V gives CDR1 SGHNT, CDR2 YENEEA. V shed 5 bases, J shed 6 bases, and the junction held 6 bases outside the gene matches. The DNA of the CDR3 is TGTGCCAGCAGCCAAGGGGGGACTAGCGGGGATACGCAGTATTTT. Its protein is CASSQGGTSGDTQYF.

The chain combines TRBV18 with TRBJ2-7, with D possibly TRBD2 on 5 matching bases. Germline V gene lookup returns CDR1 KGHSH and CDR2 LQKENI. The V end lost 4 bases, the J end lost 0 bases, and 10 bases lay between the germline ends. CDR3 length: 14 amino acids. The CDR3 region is CASSRASSSYEQYF. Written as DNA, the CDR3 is TGTGCCAGCTCACGGGCTAGCAGCTCCTACGAGCAGTACTTC.

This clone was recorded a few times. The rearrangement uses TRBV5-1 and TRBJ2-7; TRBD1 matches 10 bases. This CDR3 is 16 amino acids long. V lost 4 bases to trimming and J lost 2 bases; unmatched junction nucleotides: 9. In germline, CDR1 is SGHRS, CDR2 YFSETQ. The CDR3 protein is CASSPSPGQGAYEQYF. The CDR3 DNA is TGCGCCAGCAGCCCATCCCCCGGACAGGGGGCCTACGAGCAGTACTTC.

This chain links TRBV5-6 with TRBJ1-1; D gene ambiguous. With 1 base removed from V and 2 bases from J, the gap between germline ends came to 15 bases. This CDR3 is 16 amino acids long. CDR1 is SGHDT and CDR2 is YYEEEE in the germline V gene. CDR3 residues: CASSLFAHSPNTEAFF. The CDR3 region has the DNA TGTGCCAGCAGCTTGTTCGCGCACAGCCCCAACACTGAAGCTTTCTTT.

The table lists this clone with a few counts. CDR3 protein: CASSPGTVTGELFF. DNA for the CDR3: TGCGCCAGCAGCCCAGGGACAGTGACCGGGGAGCTGTTTTTT. The rearrangement uses TRBV5-1 and TRBJ2-2; TRBD1 aligns across 7 bases. Germline CDR1 reads SGHRS; CDR2 reads YFSETQ. V shed 4 bases and J 5 bases; nucleotides not matched to a gene: 5. The length of the CDR3 is 14 residues.

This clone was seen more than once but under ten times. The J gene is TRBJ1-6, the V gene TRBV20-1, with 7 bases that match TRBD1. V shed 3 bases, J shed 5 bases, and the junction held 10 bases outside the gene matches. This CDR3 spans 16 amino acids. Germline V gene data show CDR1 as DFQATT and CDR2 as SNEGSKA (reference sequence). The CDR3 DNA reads TGCAGTGCTAGTCGCCCCGGGACAGCAAATAATTCACCCCTCCACTTT. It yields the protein CSASRPGTANNSPLHF.

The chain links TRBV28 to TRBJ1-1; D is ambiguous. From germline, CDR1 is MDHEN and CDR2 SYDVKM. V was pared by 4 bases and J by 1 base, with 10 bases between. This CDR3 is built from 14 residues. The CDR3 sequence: CASSSGTANTEAFF. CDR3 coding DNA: TGTGCCAGCAGTTCCGGTACAGCGAACACTGAAGCTTTCTTT. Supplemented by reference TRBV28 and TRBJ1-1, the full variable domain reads DVKVTQSSRYLVKRTGEKVFLECVQDMDHENMFWYRQDPGLGLRLIYFSYDVKMKEKGDIPEGYSVSREKKERFSLILESASTNQTSMYLCASSSGTANTEAFFGQGTRLTVV.

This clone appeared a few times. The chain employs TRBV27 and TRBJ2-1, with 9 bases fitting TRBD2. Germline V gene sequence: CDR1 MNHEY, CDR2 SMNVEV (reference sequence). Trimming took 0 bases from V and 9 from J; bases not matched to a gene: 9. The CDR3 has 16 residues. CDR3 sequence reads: CASSLSMLAGAAEQFF. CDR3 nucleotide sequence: TGTGCCAGCAGTTTATCTATGTTAGCGGGAGCGGCTGAGCAGTTCTTC.

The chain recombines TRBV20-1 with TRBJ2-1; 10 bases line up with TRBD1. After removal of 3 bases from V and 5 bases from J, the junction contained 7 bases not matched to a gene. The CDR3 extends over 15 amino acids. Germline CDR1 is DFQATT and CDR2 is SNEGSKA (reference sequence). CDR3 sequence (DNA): TGCAGTGCTAGTGTAGGGACAGGGGACAACAATGAGCAGTTCTTC. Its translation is CSASVGTGDNNEQFF.

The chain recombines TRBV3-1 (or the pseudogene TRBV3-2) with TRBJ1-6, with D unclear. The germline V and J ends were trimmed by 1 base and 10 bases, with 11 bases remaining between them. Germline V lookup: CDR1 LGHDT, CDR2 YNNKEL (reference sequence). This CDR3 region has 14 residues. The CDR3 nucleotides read TGTGCCAGCAGCCAAGTATTCGTGGGCTCACCCCTCCACTTT. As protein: CASSQVFVGSPLHF.

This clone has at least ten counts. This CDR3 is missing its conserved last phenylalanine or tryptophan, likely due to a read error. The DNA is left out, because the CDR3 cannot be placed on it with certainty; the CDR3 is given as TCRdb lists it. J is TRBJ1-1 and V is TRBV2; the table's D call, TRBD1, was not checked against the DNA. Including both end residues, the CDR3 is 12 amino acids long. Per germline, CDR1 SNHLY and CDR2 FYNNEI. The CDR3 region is CASSASHLQANL.

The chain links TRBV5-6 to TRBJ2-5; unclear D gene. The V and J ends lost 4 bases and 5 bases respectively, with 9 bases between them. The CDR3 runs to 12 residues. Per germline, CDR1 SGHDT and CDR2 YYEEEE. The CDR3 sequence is CASSLEWETQYF. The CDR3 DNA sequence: TGTGCCAGCAGCCTCGAGTGGGAGACCCAGTACTTC.

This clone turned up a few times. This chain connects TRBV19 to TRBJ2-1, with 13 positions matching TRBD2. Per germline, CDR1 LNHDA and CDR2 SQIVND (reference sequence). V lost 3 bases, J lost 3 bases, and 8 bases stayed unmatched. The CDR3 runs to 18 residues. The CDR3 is CASSMEGLAGESYNEQFF. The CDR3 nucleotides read TGTGCCAGTAGTATGGAAGGACTAGCGGGGGAGAGCTACAATGAGCAGTTCTTC.

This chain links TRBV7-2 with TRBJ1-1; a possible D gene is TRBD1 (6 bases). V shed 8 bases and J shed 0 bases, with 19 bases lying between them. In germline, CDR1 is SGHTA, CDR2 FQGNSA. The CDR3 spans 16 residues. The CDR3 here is CASGILGGGLNTEAFF. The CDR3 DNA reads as TGTGCCAGCGGAATCTTGGGGGGGGGCCTGAACACTGAAGCTTTCTTT.

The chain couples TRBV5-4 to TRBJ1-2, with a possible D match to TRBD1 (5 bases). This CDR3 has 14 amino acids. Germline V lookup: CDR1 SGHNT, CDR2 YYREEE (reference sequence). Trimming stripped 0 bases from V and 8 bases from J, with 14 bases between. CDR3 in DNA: TGTGCCAGCAGCTTGGAGGGGATAGCAAGGGGCTACACCTTC. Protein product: CASSLEGIARGYTF.